Presented here are 29 T cell receptor beta chains from one specimen sequenced in a study of blood T cell repertoires in COVID-19. Profiling relied on immunoSEQ multiplex PCR, and the TCRdb table lists in-frame clones only, not all of them. Counted here are about 150,000 clones, around 84% occurring once; the ten biggest clones make up about 8.9%. The sequencing sample was made of peripheral blood. Source of these receptors: a woman aged 50 to 60 with acute or convalescent COVID-19.

This clone has only one observation. Additional DNA sequences in this sample encode the identical CDR3. The chain combines TRBV5-1 with TRBJ1-2; the match to TRBD1 covers 11 bases. The CDR3 consists of 15 residues. From germline, CDR1 is SGHRS and CDR2 YFSETQ. The V gene end was trimmed by 2 bases and the J gene end by 2 bases; junction bases not matched to a gene: 2. The CDR3 sequence: CASSFGQGANYGYTF. The CDR3 DNA reads TGCGCCAGCAGCTTCGGACAGGGGGCGAACTATGGCTACACCTTC.

The chain recombines TRBV7-9 with TRBJ1-6; perhaps TRBD1 as D (6 bases). CDR1 SEHNR and CDR2 FQNEAQ come from the germline V gene (reference sequence). V was clipped by 5 bases and J by 2 bases, with 7 bases between them. This CDR3 contains 14 residues. CDR3 region: CASSRDTYNSPLHF. The CDR3 DNA reads as TGTGCCAGCAGCCGGGACACCTATAATTCACCCCTCCACTTT.

The chain combines TRBV5-6 with TRBJ1-2; possible D gene TRBD1, 5 bases. This CDR3 comprises 13 residues. Per germline, CDR1 SGHDT and CDR2 YYEEEE. V lost 2 bases and J lost 5, with 10 bases in between. As DNA, the CDR3 is TGTGCCAGCAGCTTAGGCAGGGATTATGGCTACACCTTC. Translation: CASSLGRDYGYTF.

The chain links TRBV18 to TRBJ1-4; D remains unclear. Germline V CDR1 and CDR2: KGHSH, LQKENI. The CDR3 has 13 residues. The V end lost 5 bases, the J end lost 6 bases, and 10 bases lay between the germline ends. The CDR3 region is CASSREIDEKLFF. CDR3 coding DNA: TGTGCCAGCTCAAGAGAGATCGATGAAAAACTGTTTTTT.

The chain joins TRBV6-1 to TRBJ1-5; no clear D. This CDR3 is built from 14 residues. The ends were cut back, 2 bases at V and 2 bases at J, with 7 bases in the middle. The germline V gene encodes CDR1 MNHNS and CDR2 SASEGT. The CDR3 protein is CASSERRGNQPQHF. The DNA for the CDR3 is TGTGCCAGCAGTGAAAGACGGGGCAATCAGCCCCAGCATTTT.

This clone occurred a few times. The chain has TRBV5-1 and TRBJ2-1, with TRBD1 matching over 8 bases. This CDR3 has 13 amino acids. The junction had 0 bases not matched to a gene; V was cut back by 1 base and J by 6 bases. Germline V gives CDR1 SGHRS, CDR2 YFSETQ. The CDR3 DNA sequence: TGCGCCAGCAGCTTGACAGGGGGCAATGAGCAGTTCTTC. Protein product: CASSLTGGNEQFF.

V gene TRBV5-4 combines with J gene TRBJ2-1; TRBD2 is a possible D gene (5 bases). Germline CDR1 SGHNT, CDR2 YYREEE (reference sequence). The CDR3 runs to 14 residues. Trimming removed 0 bases at V and 7 bases at J, with 11 bases between. The CDR3 is CASSLEAGGNEQFF. DNA for the CDR3: TGTGCCAGCAGCTTGGAGGCGGGCGGGAATGAGCAGTTCTTC.

The chain employs TRBV6-1 and TRBJ2-7; D uncertain. Trimming removed 1 base from V and 6 bases from J, with 10 bases in between. The CDR3 contains 13 residues. The germline V gene encodes CDR1 MNHNS and CDR2 SASEGT. CDR3 amino acids: CASSEGSLREQYF. CDR3 nucleotide sequence: TGTGCCAGCAGTGAAGGGTCTCTGCGCGAGCAGTACTTC.

The gene calls are TRBV5-1 and TRBJ2-5, with 12 positions matching TRBD1. Trimming removed 6 bases from V and 5 bases from J; junction bases left unmatched: 5. Germline V gives CDR1 SGHRS, CDR2 YFSETQ. The CDR3 is made up of 14 amino acids. As DNA, the CDR3 is TGCGCCAGCACTAGGGACAGGGGGCTGGAGACCCAGTACTTC. This encodes CASTRDRGLETQYF.

V and J are TRBV6-2 or TRBV6-3 and TRBJ1-5; weak D call: TRBD1 (6 bases). The germline V and J ends were trimmed by 0 bases and 0 bases, with 15 bases remaining between them. Germline V lookup: CDR1 MNHEY, CDR2 SVGEGT. CDR3 length: 18 residues. Here the CDR3 reads CASSYSTGQLYSNQPQHF. The CDR3 coding sequence is TGTGCCAGCAGTTACTCGACAGGACAACTCTATAGCAATCAGCCCCAGCATTTT.

The chain uses TRBV7-9 and TRBJ2-5; a weak D match, TRBD2 (7 bases). V shed 5 bases and J shed 6 bases, with 19 bases lying between them. The CDR3 is 15 amino acids. Looked up from germline, CDR1 is SEHNR and CDR2 is FQNEAQ (reference sequence). CDR3 DNA: TGTGCCAGCAGCGCGGGGGCCGGGGCGATCAAGACCCAGTACTTC. This codes for CASSAGAGAIKTQYF.

J is TRBJ2-3 and V is TRBV7-3; no clear D gene. The CDR3 is made up of 13 amino acids. Germline lookup yields CDR1 SGHTA and CDR2 FQGTGA. Trimming removed 0 bases from V and 5 bases from J, with 6 bases in between. The CDR3 nucleotides are TGTGCCAGCAGCTTAACGCCGGGAGATACGCAGTATTTT. It encodes CASSLTPGDTQYF.

In this sample, this clone turned up a few times. The chain combines TRBV5-4 with TRBJ2-2; 9 bases align to TRBD2. J was trimmed by 6 bases and V by 4 bases; bases with no gene match: 4. Germline V gene data show CDR1 as SGHNT and CDR2 as YYREEE (reference sequence). This CDR3 spans 14 amino acids. CDR3 in DNA: TGTGCCAGCAGCACCCCTAGCGGGGCCGGGGAGCTGTTTTTT. Translation gives CASSTPSGAGELFF.

This clone was observed a single time. The rearrangement links TRBV2 to TRBJ1-5; D is undetermined. In germline, CDR1 is SNHLY, CDR2 FYNNEI. This CDR3 has 14 residues. Trimming stripped 8 bases from V and 6 bases from J, with 17 bases between. The CDR3 coding sequence is TGTGCCAGCGCCTCCCACGTTCACGGTCAGCCCCAGCATTTT. It yields the protein CASASHVHGQPQHF.

The chain recombines TRBV19 with TRBJ2-1, with D maybe TRBD2 (5 bases). The germline V gene encodes CDR1 LNHDA and CDR2 SQIVND (reference sequence). V was pared by 11 bases and J by 2 bases, with 19 bases between. The CDR3 length is 15 residues. CDR3 DNA sequence: TGTGCCGTATCCCCGGGGAGTTCTGCCTACAATGAGCAGTTCTTC. As protein: CAVSPGSSAYNEQFF.

The chain uses TRBV15 and TRBJ2-4, with a tentative D call TRBD2 (5 bases). V was trimmed by 8 bases and J by 0 bases, leaving 14 bases between them. From germline, CDR1 is LNHNV and CDR2 YYDKDF (reference sequence). The CDR3 consists of 15 residues. The CDR3 protein is CATQPGSLAKNIQYF. Here the CDR3 DNA reads TGTGCCACCCAGCCGGGGAGCTTAGCCAAAAACATTCAGTACTTC.

The V gene is TRBV30, the J gene TRBJ2-5, with D uncertain. Germline V lookup: CDR1 GTSNPN, CDR2 SVGIG (reference sequence). Trimming left V 3 bases short and J 0 bases short, with 5 bases between. The CDR3 extends over 12 amino acids. The CDR3 nucleotides are TGTGCCTGGAGCCGGGACCAAGAGACCCAGTACTTC. This gives the protein CAWSRDQETQYF.

The V call is TRBV4-3, the J call TRBJ1-2; the match to TRBD1 covers 7 bases. J gave up 3 bases and V 0 bases, and 4 bases lay outside the gene matches. The CDR3 consists of 15 residues. In germline, CDR1 is LGHNA, CDR2 YSLEER. CDR3 nucleotides: TGCGCCAGCAGCCAAGATGTGCAGGGGGACTATGGCTACACCTTC. Translating it yields CASSQDVQGDYGYTF.

This chain connects TRBV4-2 to TRBJ2-1; 7 bases fit TRBD1. Trimming removed 0 bases from V and 0 bases from J; junction bases left unmatched: 11. CDR1 LGHNA and CDR2 YNFKEQ come from the germline V gene. The CDR3 consists of 19 residues. This CDR3 reads CASSQDFRGRLGSYNEQFF. CDR3 nucleotides: TGTGCCAGCAGCCAAGATTTTAGGGGGCGTCTGGGCTCCTACAATGAGCAGTTCTTC.

This clone was observed a few times. CDR3 coding DNA: TGTGCCAGCAGCTTACGACAGGGGGAGAGTCTAAATGACTACACCTTC. This translates into CASSLRQGESLNDYTF. This rearrangement joins TRBV7-9 to TRBJ1-2, with TRBD1 matching 9 bases. The germline CDR1 and CDR2 sequences are SEHNR and FQNEAQ (reference sequence). The junction had 14 bases not matched to a gene; V was cut back by 2 bases and J by 10 bases. This CDR3 contains 16 residues.

The rearrangement links TRBV7-3 to TRBJ2-1, with TRBD2 matching over 9 bases. Germline V gene lookup returns CDR1 SGHTA and CDR2 FQGTGA. V shed 5 bases, J shed 5 bases, and the junction held 7 bases outside the gene matches. The CDR3 has 15 residues. DNA of the CDR3: TGTGCCAGCAGCGCGGGACTAGCATACAACAATGAGCAGTTCTTC. Its translation is CASSAGLAYNNEQFF.

J is TRBJ1-5 and V is TRBV10-1, with 7 nucleotides matching TRBD1. The ends lost 8 bases at V and 0 bases at J; junction bases unmatched: 10. Per germline, CDR1 WNHNN and CDR2 SYGVQD (reference sequence). The CDR3 consists of 16 residues. This CDR3 reads CASVHRDSDSNQPQHF. DNA for the CDR3: TGCGCCAGCGTCCACCGGGACAGTGATAGCAATCAGCCCCAGCATTTT.

V is TRBV10-1 and J is TRBJ1-4, with a tentative D call TRBD1 (6 bases). V lost 6 bases and J lost 7, with 24 bases in between. The germline V gene has CDR1 WNHNN and CDR2 SYGVQD (reference sequence). The CDR3 sequence is 17 residues long. The CDR3 here is CASRASGTGQRGEKLFF. The CDR3 DNA sequence: TGCGCCAGCAGGGCCTCCGGAACAGGGCAAAGGGGTGAAAAACTGTTTTTT.

The chain recombines TRBV7-9 with TRBJ2-2, with 7 nucleotides matching TRBD2. Germline loops: CDR1 SEHNR, CDR2 FQNEAQ (reference sequence). V dropped 4 bases and J dropped 1; count of bases not matched to a gene: 6. CDR3 size: 16 residues. DNA of the CDR3: TGTGCCAGCAGCTCCATAGCGGGCGAGAACACCGGGGAGCTGTTTTTT. Amino acids: CASSSIAGENTGELFF.

The chain carries TRBV9 and TRBJ1-5; TRBD1 matches 12 bases. Trimming removed 4 bases from V and 3 bases from J; junction bases left unmatched: 5. Germline assignment: CDR1 SGDLS and CDR2 YYNGEE. The CDR3 runs to 16 residues. CDR3 in amino acids: CASSLGTGGFNQPQHF. DNA of the CDR3: TGTGCCAGCAGCCTTGGGACAGGGGGCTTCAATCAGCCCCAGCATTTT.

The rearrangement joins TRBV19 to TRBJ1-2, with 8 positions matching TRBD1. Trimming cost V 4 bases and J 6 bases; bases outside gene matches: 4. CDR1 LNHDA and CDR2 SQIVND come from the germline V gene (reference sequence). This CDR3 comprises 13 residues. Here the CDR3 reads CASSTDRGNGYTF. The CDR3 DNA reads TGTGCCAGTAGTACAGACAGGGGAAATGGCTACACCTTC.

The chain employs TRBV19 and TRBJ2-1; D might be TRBD2 (6 bases). CDR1 LNHDA and CDR2 SQIVND come from the germline V gene (reference sequence). This CDR3 has 13 amino acids. The V end was cut by 6 bases, the J end by 4 bases, with 10 bases between. The CDR3 DNA reads as TGTGCCAGTAGCCCGCGGGGTTACAATGAGCAGTTCTTC. Translation: CASSPRGYNEQFF.

The chain recombines TRBV19 with TRBJ1-1; D gene unclear. This CDR3 contains 14 residues. V lost 5 bases and J 4 bases, leaving 14 bases between the germline ends. Looked up from germline, CDR1 is LNHDA and CDR2 is SQIVND (reference sequence). The CDR3 here is CASSPRVGGTEAFF. The CDR3 region has the DNA TGTGCCAGTAGTCCCCGCGTAGGAGGCACTGAAGCTTTCTTT. The full variable domain, its missing parts supplied by reference TRBV19 and TRBJ1-1, is DGGITQSPKYLFRKEGQNVTLSCEQNLNHDAMYWYRQDPGQGLRLIYYSQIVNDFQKGDIAEGYSVSREKKESFPLTVTSAQKNPTAFYLCASSPRVGGTEAFFGQGTRLTVV.

V usage is TRBV9 and J usage is TRBJ2-2; D unclear. V was pared by 3 bases and J by 3 bases, with 6 bases between. This CDR3 is built from 13 residues. Germline V gene sequence: CDR1 SGDLS, CDR2 YYNGEE. For the CDR3, the DNA is TGTGCCAGCAGCGCCATTTACACCGGGGAGCTGTTTTTT. This gives the protein CASSAIYTGELFF.